A selection of T cell receptor beta chains follows, all from one sample in a study of CD8+ T cells in alopecia areata. Only in-frame clones appear in the TCRdb table, and some are missing; sequencing was by immunoSEQ multiplex PCR. The table includes 110,000 to 150,000 clones, less than 65% detected once. Sequences were obtained from CD8+ T cells sorted from blood. These receptor sequences come from a human donor in good health. The CDR3 runs from the conserved cysteine through the conserved F or W. The D gene is left open where the match is weak. Part of the rows lack a size; the others show once, few, many or a class for expanded clones.

d_call	clone_size	cdr3_length	v_call	j_call	cdr3_aa	cdr3_nt
.	.	13	TRBV29-1	TRBJ2-7	CSVTGLVTYEQYF	TGCAGCGTAACGGGCCTCGTCACCTACGAGCAGTACTTC
TRBD2	.	16	TRBV9	TRBJ2-5	CASSVGTSGRRETQYF	TGTGCCAGCAGCGTAGGGACTAGCGGGAGAAGAGAGACCCAGTACTTC
TRBD2	.	19	TRBV27	TRBJ2-2	CASSLQGLAGGRYTGELFF	TGTGCCAGCAGTTTACAGGGACTAGCGGGAGGCCGATACACCGGGGAGCTGTTTTTT
.	.	16	TRBV4-2	TRBJ1-2	CASSQERAGSNYGYTF	TGTGCCAGCAGCCAAGAGAGGGCAGGATCTAACTATGGCTACACCTTC
TRBD2	.	19	TRBV9	TRBJ2-2	CASSVAGGLAGSNTGELFF	TGTGCCAGCAGCGTAGCTGGGGGACTAGCGGGTTCGAACACCGGGGAGCTGTTTTTT
.	.	14	TRBV9	TRBJ1-1	CASSEGHLNTEAFF	TGTGCCAGCAGCGAGGGGCACCTGAACACTGAAGCTTTCTTT
.	.	15	TRBV7-9	TRBJ1-2	CASSSHRQLTMGYTF	TGTGCCAGCAGCTCGCACCGACAGCTAACTATGGGCTACACCTTC
.	once	17	TRBV2	TRBJ2-1	CASTRRGGLSSYNEQFF	TGTGCCAGCACCCGTCGCGGGGGCCTCAGCTCCTACAATGAGCAGTTCTTC
.	.	12	TRBV7-9	TRBJ2-5	CASSLRGETQYF	TGTGCCAGCAGCTTACGGGGGGAGACCCAGTACTTC
.	.	14	TRBV21-1	TRBJ2-2	CASSRGGHTGELFF	TGTGCCAGCAGTCGAGGGGGACACACCGGGGAGCTGTTTTTT
.	once	13	TRBV30	TRBJ2-3	CAWKGSGTDTQYF	TGTGCCTGGAAAGGTAGCGGCACAGATACGCAGTATTTT
.	.	12	TRBV11-2	TRBJ2-5	CASSLVQETQYF	TGTGCCAGCAGCTTAGTACAGGAGACCCAGTACTTC
TRBD2	.	16	TRBV27	TRBJ2-5	CASSSLTSGTQETQYF	TGTGCCAGCAGTTCATTAACTAGCGGGACACAAGAGACCCAGTACTTC
.	.	18	TRBV29-1	TRBJ1-2	CSVEDRRSAPPSGLGYTF	TGCAGCGTTGAAGATCGAAGATCAGCCCCCCCGAGCGGATTAGGCTACACCTTC
TRBD1	.	16	TRBV7-9	TRBJ2-7	CASSLSPGQGRAEQYF	TGTGCCAGCAGCTTATCGCCGGGACAGGGGCGTGCCGAGCAGTACTTC
TRBD2	.	13	TRBV30	TRBJ2-1	CAWRSGSYNEQFF	TGTGCCTGGAGGAGCGGGAGTTACAATGAGCAGTTCTTC
.	.	13	TRBV29-1	TRBJ2-1	CSADLGAYNEQFF	TGCAGCGCCGACTTAGGTGCGTACAATGAGCAGTTCTTC
TRBD2	.	14	TRBV29-1	TRBJ2-1	CSAIAGGPYNEQFF	TGCAGCGCAATAGCGGGAGGGCCCTACAATGAGCAGTTCTTC
.	.	14	TRBV29-1	TRBJ2-5	CSVGVRQISETQYF	TGCAGCGTTGGGGTCCGGCAGATTAGTGAGACCCAGTACTTC
.	.	13	TRBV27	TRBJ2-3	CASSFGRTDTQYF	TGTGCCAGCAGTTTTGGCCGCACAGATACGCAGTATTTT
.	.	11	TRBV7-9	TRBJ2-7	CASSAGSEQYF	TGTGCCAGCAGCGCAGGGAGCGAGCAGTACTTC
.	.	14	TRBV5-5	TRBJ2-5	CASSLPGTDETQYF	TGTGCCAGCAGCTTGCCCGGGACCGACGAGACCCAGTACTTC
.	few	14	TRBV27	TRBJ2-2	CASSLFQGSGELFF	TGTGCCAGCAGTTTATTTCAGGGCTCCGGGGAGCTGTTTTTT
TRBD1	.	13	TRBV29-1	TRBJ2-7	CSVGRGLTYEQYF	TGCAGCGTTGGTAGGGGGCTCACGTACGAGCAGTACTTC
.	.	13	TRBV7-8	TRBJ2-4	CASSPPDSNIQYF	TGTGCCAGCAGCCCCCCTGACTCGAACATTCAGTACTTC
.	once	15	TRBV4-1	TRBJ2-7	CASSVRLHQGYEQYF	TGCGCCAGCAGCGTACGGCTCCATCAGGGCTACGAGCAGTACTTC
.	.	15	TRBV29-1	TRBJ1-2	CSVRTRHDNNYGYTF	TGCAGCGTTCGCACCCGACATGACAATAACTATGGCTACACCTTC